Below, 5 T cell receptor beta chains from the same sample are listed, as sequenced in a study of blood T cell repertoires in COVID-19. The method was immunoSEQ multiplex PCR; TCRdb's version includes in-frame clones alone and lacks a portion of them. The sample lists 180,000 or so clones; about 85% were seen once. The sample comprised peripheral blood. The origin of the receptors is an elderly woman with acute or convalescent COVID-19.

The CDR3 nucleotides read TGTGCCAGCAGCAAAGAGCTGATAGGGGCCTCCGGCGGGGAGCTGTTTTTT. This translates into CASSKELIGASGGELFF. The V and J genes are TRBV21-1 and TRBJ2-2; the D call in the table, TRBD1, was not verified against the DNA. TRBV21-1 is a documented pseudogene. The CDR3 is 17 residues long.

The CDR3 bases are TGTGCCAGCAGATCCACTCAGGGTACCACCGGGGAGCTGTTTTTT. Protein: CASRSTQGTTGELFF. The chain is built from TRBV2 and TRBJ2-2; weak D call: TRBD1 (5 bases). V lost 6 bases to trimming and J lost 4 bases, with 15 bases between them. The CDR3 is 15 amino acids. The V gene's germline CDR1 is SNHLY and CDR2 FYNNEI.

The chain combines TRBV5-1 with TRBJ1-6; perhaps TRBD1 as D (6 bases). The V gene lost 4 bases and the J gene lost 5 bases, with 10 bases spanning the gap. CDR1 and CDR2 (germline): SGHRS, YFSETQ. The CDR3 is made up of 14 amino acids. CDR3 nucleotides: TGCGCCAGCAGCCCGACAGGTGATAATTCACCCCTCCACTTT. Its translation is CASSPTGDNSPLHF.

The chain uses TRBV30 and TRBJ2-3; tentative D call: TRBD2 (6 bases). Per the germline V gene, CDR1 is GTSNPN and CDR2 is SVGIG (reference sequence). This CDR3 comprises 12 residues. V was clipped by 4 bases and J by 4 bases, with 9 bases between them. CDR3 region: CAWTSVADTQYF. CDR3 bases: TGTGCCTGGACTAGCGTAGCAGATACGCAGTATTTT.

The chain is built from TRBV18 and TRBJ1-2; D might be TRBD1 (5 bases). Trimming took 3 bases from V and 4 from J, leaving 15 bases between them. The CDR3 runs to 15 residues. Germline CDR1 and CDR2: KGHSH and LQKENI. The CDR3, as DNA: TGTGCCAGCTCACCGGGGCAGGCTCTGACCTATGGCTACACCTTC. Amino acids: CASSPGQALTYGYTF.